This section outlines one T cell receptor (beta chain) sequence together with its context. Its target is not known. This record belongs to a study of glioma-infiltrating T cells after dendritic cell vaccination. The study, taken as a whole, reports: Only a small number of patients had complete blood and tumor samples. Patients with more pretreatment TILs had longer time to progression and survival.

Specified time point: after dendritic cell vaccination, including at tumor progression/relapse. Patients had residual fresh-frozen tumor tissue and more than two years of survival data. The PCR used 60 V beta and 13 J beta primers. Only in-frame clones appear in the TCRdb table, and some are missing; sequencing was by immunoSEQ multiplex PCR. The sample holds roughly 60,000 clones; over 75% are singletons and the top ten take roughly 9%. Germline V gene data show CDR1 as SEHNR and CDR2 as FQNEAQ (reference sequence). Trimming stripped 5 bases from V and 0 bases from J, with 9 bases between. There are 14 residues in the CDR3.

The source is a human donor with glioblastoma. V usage is TRBV7-9 and J usage is TRBJ2-3; maybe TRBD1 (6 bases). The sequences come from blood, collected after dendritic cell vaccination. CDR3 bases: TGTGCCAGCAGCGCCACAGGGAGCACAGATACGCAGTATTTT. This sequence encodes CASSATGSTDTQYF. Variable domain in full (rest from reference TRBV7-9 and TRBJ2-3): DTGVSQNPRHKITKRGQNVTFRCDPISEHNRLYWYRQTLGQGPEFLTYFQNEAQLEKSRLLSDRFSAERPKGSFSTLEIQRTEQGDSAMYLCASSATGSTDTQYFGPGTRLTVL.